The 16 T cell receptor beta chains reported below all come from one sample, sequenced in a study of T cells in Graves' hyperthyroidism and ophthalmopathy. RNA transcripts served as the template for amplifying TCR beta CDR3 regions. A set of HTBI primers served as the primers for a first-round RT-PCR of the TCR CDR3. TCRdb processed the multiplex PCR reads anew with MiXCR; each CDR3 protein has one entry. The table has over 650,000 distinct CDR3 sequences, about 15% seen once. Sequenced input: blood. The receptors derive from a man between 18 and 29 years old with Graves' hyperthyroidism.

This clonotype occurred once. The chain employs TRBV19 and TRBJ1-4; TRBD1 might be the D (5 bases). Germline loops: CDR1 LNHDA, CDR2 SQIVND (reference sequence). V lost 3 bases and J lost 7, with 12 bases in between. The CDR3 covers 14 residues. The DNA of the CDR3 is TGTGCCAGTAGTATTCAGTGGAGGGGTGAAAAACTGTTTTTT. As protein: CASSIQWRGEKLFF.

This clonotype was found many times. The J gene is TRBJ1-2, the V gene TRBV24-1, with a tentative D call TRBD1 (5 bases). V was trimmed by 3 bases and J by 0 bases, leaving 10 bases between them. CDR3 length: 15 amino acids. The germline V gene encodes CDR1 KGHDR and CDR2 SFDVKD. CDR3 residues: CATSDDGDANYGYTF. As DNA, the CDR3 is TGTGCCACCAGTGATGATGGGGACGCTAACTATGGCTACACCTTC.

This clonotype was picked up a small number of times. This chain uses TRBV6-2 or TRBV6-3 with TRBJ2-2; 7 bases are shared with TRBD2. Germline V gives CDR1 MNHEY, CDR2 SVGEGT. The CDR3 runs to 16 residues. The ends lost 2 bases at V and 3 bases at J; junction bases unmatched: 6. This chain's CDR3 is CASSYLGGSYTGELFF. Here the CDR3 DNA reads TGTGCCAGCAGTTACCTAGGCGGGAGTTACACCGGGGAGCTGTTTTTT.

This clonotype turned up a few times. The chain is built from TRBV12-3 or TRBV12-4 and TRBJ2-7, with 8 bases fitting TRBD1. V lost 5 bases to trimming and J lost 6 bases; unmatched junction nucleotides: 9. The CDR3 is made up of 14 amino acids. In DNA form, the CDR3 reads TGTGCCAGCAGTCGGACAGGGCCCCAAGGCGAGCAGTACTTC. Its protein is CASSRTGPQGEQYF.

This clonotype was counted at least ten times. The chain uses TRBV2 and TRBJ2-7; the match to TRBD2 covers 8 bases. The V and J ends lost 6 bases and 5 bases, in that order; junction bases with no gene match: 15. The germline gives CDR1 SNHLY, CDR2 FYNNEI. The CDR3 extends over 16 amino acids. In DNA form, the CDR3 reads TGTGCCAGCAGGGCCAAGGGTGCGGGAGGTACAAACGAGCAGTACTTC. Its translation: CASRAKGAGGTNEQYF.

In its sample, this clonotype was seen many times. The V gene is TRBV28, the J gene TRBJ1-2; tentative D call: TRBD1 (5 bases). Germline assignment: CDR1 MDHEN and CDR2 SYDVKM. V lost 4 bases and J 4 bases, leaving 7 bases between the germline ends. The CDR3 is made up of 12 amino acids. The CDR3 protein is CASSWGGYGYTF. DNA for the CDR3: TGTGCCAGCAGTTGGGGGGGCTATGGCTACACCTTC.

The rearrangement uses TRBV20-1 and TRBJ1-5, with D possibly TRBD1 on 5 matching bases. Trimming stripped 6 bases from V and 11 bases from J, with 26 bases between. The CDR3 contains 15 residues. In germline, CDR1 is DFQATT, CDR2 SNEGSKA (reference sequence). Here the CDR3 reads CSARGELGNRRTQHF. The CDR3 DNA reads as TGCAGTGCGAGGGGTGAATTAGGGAATCGACGGACCCAGCATTTT.

This clonotype was counted at least ten times. The chain employs TRBV28 and TRBJ1-5; 10 bases are shared with TRBD1. The CDR3 is 16 residues long. J was trimmed by 2 bases and V by 5 bases; bases with no gene match: 6. CDR1 is MDHEN, CDR2 SYDVKM, per germline. CDR3: CASSPGTGAGNQPQHF. DNA of the CDR3: TGTGCCAGCAGTCCCGGGACAGGGGCAGGCAATCAGCCCCAGCATTTT.

Many counts were recorded for this clonotype. V is TRBV10-3 and J is TRBJ2-7, with a weak D call TRBD2 (5 bases). This CDR3 is built from 14 residues. With 4 bases removed from V and 9 bases from J, the gap between germline ends came to 19 bases. CDR1 and CDR2 (germline): ENHRY, SYGVKD. The CDR3 DNA reads as TGTGCCATCAGTGGTCAGCCGAGGGCCTCGGTGCAGTACTTC. Translated, it gives CAISGQPRASVQYF.

This clonotype was detected only a few times. This chain uses TRBV2 with TRBJ2-1; TRBD2 aligns across 8 bases. This CDR3 is 14 amino acids long. Per the germline V gene, CDR1 is SNHLY and CDR2 is FYNNEI. Germline trimming cut 4 bases from V and 7 bases from J; bases unmatched to any gene: 6. This CDR3 is CASSVAGTGNEQFF. The CDR3 DNA sequence: TGTGCCAGCAGTGTAGCGGGAACGGGGAATGAGCAGTTCTTC.

This clonotype was detected a few times. The chain recombines TRBV6-1 with TRBJ2-7; possibly TRBD2 for D (5 bases). The ends were cut back, 8 bases at V and 2 bases at J, with 19 bases in the middle. Looked up from germline, CDR1 is MNHNS and CDR2 is SASEGT. This CDR3 is 15 amino acids long. CDR3 residues: CASVEGRGPTYEQYF. The CDR3, as DNA: TGTGCCAGCGTAGAGGGTAGAGGGCCTACCTACGAGCAGTACTTC.

In this sample, this clonotype turned up a few times. The chain carries TRBV3-1 and TRBJ1-2; the match to TRBD1 covers 7 bases. The J segment lost 6 bases and the V segment lost 0 bases, leaving 7 bases of the junction unmatched. Germline V gives CDR1 LGHDT, CDR2 YNNKEL (reference sequence). The CDR3 is made up of 15 amino acids. Written as DNA, the CDR3 is TGTGCCAGCAGCCAAGAACACAGGGGAAGTCATGGCTACACCTTC. Its translation is CASSQEHRGSHGYTF.

This clonotype was seen repeatedly, ten times or more. V gene TRBV25-1 combines with J gene TRBJ2-1, with D possibly TRBD2 on 6 matching bases. Per germline, CDR1 MGHDK and CDR2 SYGVNS. The V gene lost 2 bases and the J gene lost 4 bases, with 15 bases spanning the gap. The CDR3 is 16 residues long. The CDR3 DNA reads as TGTGCCAGCAGTGAAAGTGGGAGGAAGTGGTACAATGAGCAGTTCTTC. This codes for CASSESGRKWYNEQFF.

Remarks on this clonotype: A read error may explain this, as a much larger clone is one base away. V usage is TRBV2 and J usage is TRBJ1-2; D may be TRBD1 (5 bases). Trimming removed 3 bases at V and 3 bases at J, with 8 bases between. The germline CDR1 and CDR2 sequences are SNHLY and FYNNEI. The CDR3 loop spans 13 amino acids. The CDR3 region has the DNA TGTGCCAGCAGTGACGGGGGAGACTATGGCTACACCTTC. Protein: CASSDGGDYGYTF.

This clonotype appeared many times. The chain uses TRBV28 and TRBJ2-1; D is undetermined. This CDR3 has 12 amino acids. Per germline, CDR1 MDHEN and CDR2 SYDVKM. Trimming cost V 0 bases and J 7 bases, with 4 bases left between them. The CDR3 DNA is TGTGCCAGCAGTTTATGGGCTAATGAGCAGTTCTTC. Its protein product is CASSLWANEQFF.

This clonotype was observed a few times. The chain combines TRBV27 with TRBJ2-1; D not certain. The germline V gene has CDR1 MNHEY and CDR2 SMNVEV (reference sequence). Trimming removed 6 bases from V and 0 bases from J, with 9 bases in between. This CDR3 has 14 residues. In DNA form, the CDR3 reads TGTGCCAGCAGCCAAAGTGGCTCCTACAATGAGCAGTTCTTC. Residues: CASSQSGSYNEQFF.